The 10 T cell receptor beta chains listed next were all sequenced from one sample in a study of patients and donors after allogeneic stem cell transplantation. TCRdb processed the RT-PCR reads anew with MiXCR; each CDR3 protein has one entry. The table lists around 8,800 distinct CDR3 sequences, approximately 4% of them singletons. Sequenced input: blood, either unsorted or a sorted T cell fraction (not recorded which). These receptor sequences come from a human donor who was either an allogeneic HSCT recipient or a stem cell or donor lymphocyte infusion donor (not recorded which). It is not recorded whose cells these are; they may come from a transplant donor.

This clonotype is classed as medium-sized. The chain has TRBV4-2 and TRBJ2-1, with 8 positions matching TRBD2. This CDR3 contains 16 residues. Trimming cost V 3 bases and J 2 bases; bases outside gene matches: 6. Germline-derived CDR1 and CDR2 are LGHNA and YNFKEQ. The CDR3 coding sequence is TGTGCCAGCAGCCATACCGGGACTAGAGCCTACAATGAGCAGTTCTTC. It translates to CASSHTGTRAYNEQFF.

By share, this clonotype ranks as medium-sized. DNA for the CDR3: TGTGCCACCAGCCATGCAACAGGGAGATCCTACGAGCAGTACTTC. Amino acid sequence: CATSHATGRSYEQYF. The chain carries TRBV24-1 and TRBJ2-7; perhaps TRBD1 as D (6 bases). Trimming pared 7 bases from V and 1 base from J, leaving 16 bases between. Germline V CDR1 and CDR2: KGHDR, SFDVKD. This CDR3 spans 15 amino acids.

Within the sample, this clonotype is medium-sized. This chain joins TRBV5-1 and TRBJ2-3, with a weak D call TRBD2 (6 bases). The CDR3 loop spans 15 amino acids. CDR1 is SGHRS, CDR2 YFSETQ, per germline. V was clipped by 1 base and J by 3 bases, with 12 bases between them. This chain's CDR3 is CASSLSVAGTDTQYF. The CDR3 coding sequence is TGCGCCAGCAGCTTGTCGGTTGCGGGGACAGATACGCAGTATTTT. Supplemented by reference TRBV5-1 and TRBJ2-3, the full variable domain reads KAGVTQTPRYLIKTRGQQVTLSCSPISGHRSVSWYQQTPGQGLQFLFEYFSETQRNKGNFPGRFSGRQFSNSRSEMNVSTLELGDSALYLCASSLSVAGTDTQYFGPGTRLTVL.

This clonotype ranks as medium-sized. In nucleotides, the CDR3 is TGTGCCAGCAGCGCCGAGACAGGGAGGCAGTACTTC. Translation: CASSAETGRQYF. The rearrangement links TRBV9 to TRBJ2-7; 7 nucleotides line up with TRBD1. Germline CDR1 and CDR2: SGDLS and YYNGEE. V trimming: 3 bases; J trimming: 9 bases; junction bases outside the gene matches: 6. The CDR3 has 12 amino acids.

There are many counts of this clonotype. The chain combines TRBV20-1 with TRBJ2-7; TRBD2 aligns across 8 bases. Germline V gives CDR1 DFQATT, CDR2 SNEGSKA (reference sequence). Germline trimming cut 4 bases from V and 3 bases from J; bases unmatched to any gene: 8. This CDR3 is built from 14 residues. DNA of the CDR3: TGCAGTGCTAAAACCGGGACTAGGGTCTACGAGCAGTACTTC. Translation: CSAKTGTRVYEQYF.

The V and J genes are TRBV7-2 and TRBJ2-3; D may be TRBD2 (6 bases). This CDR3 comprises 12 residues. The germline gives CDR1 SGHTA, CDR2 FQGNSA. V was trimmed by 5 bases and J by 7 bases, leaving 10 bases between them. The CDR3 loop reads CASSPRGYTQYF. DNA for the CDR3: TGTGCCAGCAGCCCCCGGGGGTATACGCAGTATTTT.

There are many counts of this clonotype. The chain combines TRBV7-8 with TRBJ1-5, with D hard to call. V lost 0 bases and J lost 7, with 10 bases in between. This CDR3 is 14 amino acids long. The germline gives CDR1 SGHVS, CDR2 FQNEAQ. CDR3 protein: CASSLALGDQPQHF. The CDR3 coding sequence is TGTGCCAGCAGCTTAGCGCTGGGCGACCAGCCCCAGCATTTT. Together with reference TRBV7-8 and TRBJ1-5, the CDR3 gives the full variable domain: GAGVSQSPRYKVAKRGQDVALRCDPISGHVSLFWYQQALGQGPEFLTYFQNEAQLDKSGLPSDRFFAERPEGSVSTLKIQRTQQEDSAVYLCASSLALGDQPQHFGDGTRLSIL.

This clonotype was counted many times. This rearrangement joins TRBV6-2 or TRBV6-3 to TRBJ2-7; 11 bases agree with TRBD2. The CDR3 runs to 14 residues. V shed 10 bases, J shed 0 bases, and the junction held 5 bases outside the gene matches. CDR1 and CDR2 (germline): MNHEY, SVGEGT. DNA for the CDR3: TGTGCCACCGCCACTAGCGGGAGCTCCTACGAGCAGTACTTC. Residues: CATATSGSSYEQYF.

This clonotype was counted at least ten times. The chain is built from TRBV5-1 and TRBJ2-3; 8 bases map to TRBD2. The J segment lost 0 bases and the V segment lost 4 bases, leaving 4 bases of the junction unmatched. The CDR3 is 15 residues long. Per the germline V gene, CDR1 is SGHRS and CDR2 is YFSETQ. The CDR3: CASSPAGASTDTQYF. The CDR3, as DNA: TGCGCCAGCAGCCCAGCGGGGGCTAGCACAGATACGCAGTATTTT.

This clonotype was observed once. This may come from a read error, since a much larger clone is one base off. This chain links TRBV28 with TRBJ2-1, with 9 bases aligning to TRBD1. CDR1 and CDR2 (germline): MDHEN, SYDVKM. This CDR3 has 16 residues. CDR3 amino acids: CASSSPGTGSYNEQLF. As DNA, the CDR3 is TGTGCCAGCAGCTCCCCTGGGACAGGGTCATACAATGAGCAGCTCTTC.